Following are 14 T cell receptor beta chains from one sample sequenced in a study of tumour-infiltrating T cells in Burkitt lymphoma. Generated by immunoSEQ multiplex PCR, the TCRdb table keeps only in-frame clones and is missing some. The table has thousands of clones, over 80% seen once. Sequencing was performed on tumor tissue. The receptors were sampled from a human donor with diffuse large B-cell lymphoma.

Comment on this clone: One junction end disagrees with the germline gene, perhaps due to a read error. This chain uses TRBV7-8 with TRBJ2-2, with TRBD2 matching 9 bases. The CDR3 is made up of 15 amino acids. The germline V gene encodes CDR1 SGHVS and CDR2 FQNEAQ. Written as DNA, the CDR3 is TGTGCCAGCAGCCGAAAGCGGGAGGTCACCGGGGAACTGTTTTTT. This translates into CASSRKREVTGELFF.

The chain uses TRBV7-2 and TRBJ1-1; no definite D call. The CDR3 is made up of 13 amino acids. V lost 0 bases and J lost 7, with 9 bases in between. Germline CDR1 SGHTA, CDR2 FQGNSA. The chain's CDR3 is CASSLAPPYEAFF. CDR3 sequence (DNA): TGTGCCAGCAGCTTAGCGCCGCCCTATGAAGCTTTCTTT.

The genes are TRBV27 and TRBJ1-5, with 10 nucleotides matching TRBD1. The CDR3 length is 14 residues. The germline CDR1 and CDR2 sequences are MNHEY and SMNVEV (reference sequence). J was trimmed by 7 bases and V by 5 bases; bases with no gene match: 5. CDR3 coding DNA: TGTGCCAGCAGTCCTGGGACAGGGGACCAGCCCCAGCATTTT. It translates to CASSPGTGDQPQHF.

J is TRBJ2-6 and V is TRBV7-1, with D tentatively TRBD1 or TRBD2 (5 bases each). TRBV7-1 is treated as an ORF (open reading frame) with a function not yet certain. V was cut by 2 bases and J by 5 bases, with 19 bases left in between. This CDR3 is built from 18 residues. This CDR3 is CASSSKGRGQSRANVLTF. In nucleotides, the CDR3 is TGTGCCAGCAGCTCAAAGGGACGAGGACAAAGTCGGGCCAACGTCCTGACTTTC.

CDR3 residues: CATSRNPTGTYEQFF. For the CDR3, the DNA is TGTGCCACCAGCAGAAACCCCACAGGGACCTATGAGCAGTTCTTC. The genes are TRBV15 and TRBJ2-1; D may be TRBD1 (6 bases). Germline CDR1 is LNHNV and CDR2 is YYDKDF (reference sequence). The CDR3 totals 15 residues. V lost 2 bases to trimming and J lost 8 bases, with 16 bases between them.

This clone was seen a single time. The V call is TRBV7-8, the J call TRBJ2-7; D ambiguous. Trimming removed 2 bases at V and 4 bases at J, with 12 bases between. CDR1 SGHVS and CDR2 FQNEAQ come from the germline V gene. The CDR3 contains 14 residues. Here the CDR3 reads CASSLSGPEYEQYF. The CDR3 region has the DNA TGTGCCAGCAGCTTATCTGGGCCGGAGTACGAGCAGTACTTC.

The chain recombines TRBV5-1 with TRBJ1-1, with a tentative D call TRBD1 (6 bases). Germline V gives CDR1 SGHRS, CDR2 YFSETQ. Trimming took off 3 bases at V and 1 base at J, with 7 bases between the two ends. This CDR3 spans 13 amino acids. The CDR3 spells CASSSQGNTEAFF. In DNA, the CDR3 is TGCGCCAGCAGCTCACAGGGGAACACTGAAGCTTTCTTT.

The rearrangement uses TRBV20-1 and TRBJ1-2, with D maybe TRBD1 (6 bases). CDR1 and CDR2 from the germline V gene are DFQATT and SNEGSKA (reference sequence). The CDR3 has 11 amino acids. The CDR3 loop is CRRGGDYGYTF. Written as DNA, the CDR3 is TGCAGGAGAGGGGGGGACTATGGCTACACCTTC.

The gene calls are TRBV9 and TRBJ1-3; tentatively, D is TRBD1 (5 bases). The V end was cut by 7 bases, the J end by 12 bases, with 20 bases between. Germline V gene lookup returns CDR1 SGDLS and CDR2 YYNGEE. There are 13 residues in the CDR3. The CDR3 DNA reads TGTGCCAGCCAGGGTCCTGGGGGATGGGACATATATTTT. It encodes CASQGPGGWDIYF.

A few counts support this clone. The chain is built from TRBV11-1 and TRBJ2-7; TRBD1 is a possible D gene (6 bases). This CDR3 region has 14 residues. V was trimmed by 3 bases and J by 2 bases, leaving 11 bases between them. Germline assignment: CDR1 SGHAT and CDR2 FQDESV (reference sequence). For the CDR3, the DNA is TGTGCCAGCAGCTTTGGCAGGGGACCCTACGAGCAGTACTTC. It encodes CASSFGRGPYEQYF.

The CDR3 region is CASSLAQTDTQYF. Here the CDR3 DNA reads TGTGCCAGCAGCTTAGCGCAGACAGATACGCAGTATTTT. The rearrangement joins TRBV7-6 to TRBJ2-3; D gene ambiguous. The V end lost 0 bases, the J end lost 3 bases, and 4 bases lay between the germline ends. Germline lookup yields CDR1 SGHVS and CDR2 FNYEAQ. CDR3 length: 13 amino acids.

The chain is built from TRBV9 and TRBJ1-5; no reliable D call. The CDR3 is made up of 14 amino acids. V was shortened by 3 bases and J by 4 bases, with 11 bases between the two germline ends. Germline V CDR1 and CDR2: SGDLS, YYNGEE. The CDR3 region has the DNA TGTGCCAGCAGCGGGGGAGCACCAAATCAGCCCCAGCATTTT. Translation: CASSGGAPNQPQHF.

The chain joins TRBV6-5 to TRBJ1-2, with D tentatively TRBD1 (5 bases). Trimming left V 5 bases short and J 5 bases short, with 15 bases between. This CDR3 spans 14 amino acids. Per germline, CDR1 MNHEY and CDR2 SVGAGI. CDR3 in amino acids: CASSGTVEGYGYTF. The CDR3 nucleotides are TGTGCCAGCAGTGGGACGGTGGAGGGATATGGCTACACCTTC.

The chain joins TRBV11-2 to TRBJ1-2, with D possibly TRBD1 on 6 matching bases. Trimming removed 2 bases from V and 2 bases from J, with 12 bases in between. The CDR3 sequence is 15 residues long. Germline CDR1 reads SGHAT; CDR2 reads FQNNGV. The CDR3 protein is CASSLSPRGNYGYTF. In nucleotides, the CDR3 is TGTGCCAGCAGCTTAAGCCCCAGGGGAAACTATGGCTACACCTTC.